Below, 2 T cell receptor beta chains from the same sample are listed, as sequenced in a study of CD8 T cells in ankylosing spondylitis. Whole-study results and caveats: Characteristic of ankylosing spondylitis blood, it appeared, was a TCR beta motif comprising several highly homologous variants.

From the 5' RACE reads, TCRdb called clonotypes with MiXCR, one entry per CDR3 protein. The data contain 200,000 to 250,000 distinct CDR3 sequences, around 7.9% of them singletons. Their recognized antigens are unknown. Material for sequencing was blood, either unsorted or a sorted T cell fraction (not recorded which). These receptor sequences come from a male donor with ankylosing spondylitis.

This clonotype was observed a few times. V and J are TRBV20-1 and TRBJ2-1, with D possibly being TRBD2 (7 bases). V was pared by 3 bases and J by 4 bases, with 13 bases between. This CDR3 has 14 residues. Looked up from germline, CDR1 is DFQATT and CDR2 is SNEGSKA (reference sequence). The CDR3 region is CSARAGATYNEQFF. The CDR3 DNA is TGCAGTGCTAGGGCGGGGGCGACATACAATGAGCAGTTCTTC.

The table lists this clonotype with many counts. The chain uses TRBV6-1 and TRBJ2-7; TRBD2 might be the D (6 bases). This CDR3 spans 15 amino acids. V was pared by 6 bases and J by 2 bases, with 17 bases between. CDR1 is MNHNS and CDR2 is SASEGT in the germline V gene. Written as DNA, the CDR3 is TGTGCCAGCAGACTCCTTAGGGAGCGGGCCTACGAGCAGTACTTC. It encodes CASRLLRERAYEQYF.